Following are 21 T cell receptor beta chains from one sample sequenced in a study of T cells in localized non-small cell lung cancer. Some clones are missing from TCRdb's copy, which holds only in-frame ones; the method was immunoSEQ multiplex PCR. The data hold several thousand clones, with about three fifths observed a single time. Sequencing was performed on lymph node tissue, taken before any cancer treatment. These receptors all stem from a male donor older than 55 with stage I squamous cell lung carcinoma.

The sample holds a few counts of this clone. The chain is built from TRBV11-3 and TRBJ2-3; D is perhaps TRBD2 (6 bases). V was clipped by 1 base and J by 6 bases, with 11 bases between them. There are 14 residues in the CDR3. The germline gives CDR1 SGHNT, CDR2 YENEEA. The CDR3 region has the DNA TGTGCCAGCAGCTTAGGCGGGACCCCGGATACGCAGTATTTT. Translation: CASSLGGTPDTQYF.

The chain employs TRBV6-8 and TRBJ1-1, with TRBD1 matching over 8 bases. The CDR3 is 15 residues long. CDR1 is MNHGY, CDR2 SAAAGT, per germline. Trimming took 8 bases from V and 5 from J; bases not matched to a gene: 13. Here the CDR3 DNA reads TGTGCCAGCTTTTTACAGGGGGGCCCTCATACTGAAGCTTTCTTT. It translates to CASFLQGGPHTEAFF.

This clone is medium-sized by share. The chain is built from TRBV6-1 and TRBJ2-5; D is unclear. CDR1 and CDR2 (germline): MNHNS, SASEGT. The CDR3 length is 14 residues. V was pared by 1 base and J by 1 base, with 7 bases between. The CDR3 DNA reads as TGTGCCAGCAGTGAAGGTACAATCCAAGAGACCCAGTACTTC. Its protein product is CASSEGTIQETQYF.

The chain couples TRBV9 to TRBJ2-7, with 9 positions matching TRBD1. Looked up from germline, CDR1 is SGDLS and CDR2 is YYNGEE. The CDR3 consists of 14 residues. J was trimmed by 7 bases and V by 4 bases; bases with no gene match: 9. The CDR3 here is CASSLAGQGEEQYF. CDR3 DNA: TGTGCCAGCAGCCTCGCGGGACAGGGTGAAGAGCAGTACTTC.

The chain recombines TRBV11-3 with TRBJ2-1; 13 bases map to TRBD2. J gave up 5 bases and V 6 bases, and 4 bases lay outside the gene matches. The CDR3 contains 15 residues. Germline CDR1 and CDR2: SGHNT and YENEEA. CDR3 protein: CASRRGTSGDNEQFF. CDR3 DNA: TGTGCCAGCAGGAGGGGGACTAGCGGGGACAATGAGCAGTTCTTC.

For the CDR3, the DNA is TGTGCCAGCAGTCCCTCCGAGACAGGGGTGACAGATACGCAGTATTTT. Residues: CASSPSETGVTDTQYF. The rearrangement links TRBV28 to TRBJ2-3, with TRBD1 identical over 8 bases. Germline CDR1 is MDHEN and CDR2 is SYDVKM. After removal of 5 bases from V and 3 bases from J, the junction contained 10 bases not matched to a gene. This CDR3 contains 16 residues.

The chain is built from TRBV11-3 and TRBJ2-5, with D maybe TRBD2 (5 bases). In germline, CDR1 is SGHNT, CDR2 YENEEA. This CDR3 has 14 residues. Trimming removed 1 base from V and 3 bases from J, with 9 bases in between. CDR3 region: CASSLGYGEETQYF. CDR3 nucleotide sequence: TGTGCCAGCAGCTTAGGTTACGGGGAAGAGACCCAGTACTTC. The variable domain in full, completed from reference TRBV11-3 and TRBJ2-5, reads EAGVVQSPRYKIIEKKQPVAFWCNPISGHNTLYWYLQNLGQGPELLIRYENEEAVDDSQLPKDRFSAERLKGVDSTLKIQPAELGDSAVYLCASSLGYGEETQYFGPGTRLLVL.

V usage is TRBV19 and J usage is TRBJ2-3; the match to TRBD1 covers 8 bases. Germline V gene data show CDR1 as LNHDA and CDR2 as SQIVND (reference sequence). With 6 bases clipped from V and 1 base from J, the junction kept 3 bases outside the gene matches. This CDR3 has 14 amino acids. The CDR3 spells CASRDRGGTDTQYF. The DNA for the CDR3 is TGTGCCAGTAGAGACAGGGGAGGCACAGATACGCAGTATTTT.

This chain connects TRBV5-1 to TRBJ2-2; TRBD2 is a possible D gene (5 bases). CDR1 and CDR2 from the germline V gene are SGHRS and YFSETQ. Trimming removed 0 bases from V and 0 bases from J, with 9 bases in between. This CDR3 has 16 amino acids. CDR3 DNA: TGCGCCAGCAGCTTGGGTCTAGCACCGAACACCGGGGAGCTGTTTTTT. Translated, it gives CASSLGLAPNTGELFF.

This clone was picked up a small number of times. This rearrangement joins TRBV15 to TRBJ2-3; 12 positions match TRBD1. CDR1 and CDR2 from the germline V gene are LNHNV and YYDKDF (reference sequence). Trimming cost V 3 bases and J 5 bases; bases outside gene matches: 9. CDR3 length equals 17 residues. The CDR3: CATSREEGQGAGDTQYF. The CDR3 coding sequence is TGTGCCACCAGCAGGGAGGAGGGACAGGGGGCTGGAGATACGCAGTATTTT.

The CDR3: CAWTSGVVYEKLFF. The CDR3 DNA is TGTGCCTGGACCTCGGGGGTGGTATATGAAAAACTGTTTTTT. This chain connects TRBV30 to TRBJ1-4, with a possible D match to TRBD1 (5 bases). CDR3 size: 14 residues. V was cut by 4 bases and J by 6 bases, with 15 bases left in between. Germline V gene data show CDR1 as GTSNPN and CDR2 as SVGIG (reference sequence).

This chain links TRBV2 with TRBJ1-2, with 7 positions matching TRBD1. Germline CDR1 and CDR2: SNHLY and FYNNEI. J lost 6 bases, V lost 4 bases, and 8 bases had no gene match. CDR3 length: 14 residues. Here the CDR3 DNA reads TGTGCCAGCAGTGTGATGGGGCAGGGGGATGGCTACACCTTC. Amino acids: CASSVMGQGDGYTF.

CDR3 in amino acids: CASSRGPYGYTF. The CDR3 nucleotides read TGTGCCAGCAGTCGGGGACCCTATGGCTACACCTTC. This chain uses TRBV28 with TRBJ1-2; a weak D match, TRBD1 (5 bases). CDR1 is MDHEN and CDR2 is SYDVKM in the germline V gene. CDR3 length: 12 residues. V lost 5 bases and J 4 bases, leaving 8 bases between the germline ends.

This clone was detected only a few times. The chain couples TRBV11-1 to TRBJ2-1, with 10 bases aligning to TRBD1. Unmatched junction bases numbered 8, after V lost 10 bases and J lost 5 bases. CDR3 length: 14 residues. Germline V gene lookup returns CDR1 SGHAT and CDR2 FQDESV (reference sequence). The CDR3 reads CAIPTGGSHNEQFF. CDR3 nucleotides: TGTGCCATCCCGACAGGGGGCAGCCACAATGAGCAGTTCTTC.

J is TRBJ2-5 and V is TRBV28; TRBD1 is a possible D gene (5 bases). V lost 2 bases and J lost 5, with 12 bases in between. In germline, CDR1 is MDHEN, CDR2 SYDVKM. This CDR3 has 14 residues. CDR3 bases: TGTGCCAGCAGTTTAGTAGGGGCTTGGGAGACCCAGTACTTC. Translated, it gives CASSLVGAWETQYF.

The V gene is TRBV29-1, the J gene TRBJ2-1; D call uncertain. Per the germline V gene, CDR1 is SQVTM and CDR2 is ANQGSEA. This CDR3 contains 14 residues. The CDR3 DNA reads TGCTCAACTCGGGCTTCTCCATACTACAATGAGCAGTTCTTC. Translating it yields CSTRASPYYNEQFF.

The CDR3 sequence is CASSSLLGQGASDEQFF. For the CDR3, the DNA is TGTGCCAGCAGTTCTCTCCTGGGACAGGGGGCCTCGGATGAGCAGTTCTTC. The chain carries TRBV6-8 and TRBJ2-1; 12 bases agree with TRBD1. The CDR3 sequence is 17 residues long. Germline CDR1 and CDR2: MNHGY and SAAAGT. The ends lost 4 bases at V and 8 bases at J; junction bases unmatched: 12.

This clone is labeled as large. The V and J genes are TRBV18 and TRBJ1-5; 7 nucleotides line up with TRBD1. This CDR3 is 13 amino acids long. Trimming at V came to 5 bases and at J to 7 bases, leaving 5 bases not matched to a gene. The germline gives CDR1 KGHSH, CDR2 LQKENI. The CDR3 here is CASSWTGRQPQHF. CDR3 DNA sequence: TGTGCCAGCTCATGGACAGGCAGACAGCCCCAGCATTTT.

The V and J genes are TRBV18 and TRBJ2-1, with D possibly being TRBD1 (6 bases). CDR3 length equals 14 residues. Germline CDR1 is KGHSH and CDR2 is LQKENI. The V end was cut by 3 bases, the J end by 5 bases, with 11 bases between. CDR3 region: CASSPQGQDNEQFF. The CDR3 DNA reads TGTGCCAGCTCACCCCAGGGACAAGACAATGAGCAGTTCTTC.

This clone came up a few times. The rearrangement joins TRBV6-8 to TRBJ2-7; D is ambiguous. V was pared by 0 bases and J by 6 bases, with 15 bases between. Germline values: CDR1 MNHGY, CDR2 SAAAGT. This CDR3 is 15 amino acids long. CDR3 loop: CASSYSQGHEGEQYF. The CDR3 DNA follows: TGTGCCAGCAGTTACTCACAAGGGCATGAAGGCGAGCAGTACTTC.

CDR3 region: CASSGGAGARETQYF. The CDR3, as DNA: TGTGCCAGTAGCGGCGGAGCGGGAGCGCGAGAGACCCAGTACTTC. The chain employs TRBV19 and TRBJ2-5, with 8 bases that match TRBD2. With V trimmed by 6 bases and J by 4 bases, 10 bases remained unmatched. Per the germline V gene, CDR1 is LNHDA and CDR2 is SQIVND (reference sequence). CDR3 length equals 15 residues.